Listed below are T cell receptor beta chains from one sample, sequenced in a study of T cell responses to AZD1222 COVID-19 vaccine. The table came from immunoSEQ multiplex PCR; TCRdb's copy has only in-frame clones and leaves some out. The sample consists of about 130,000 clones, just over 90% of them appearing once. This sample comprised peripheral blood, obtained on day 0 of AZD1222 vaccination. These TCRs come from an adult in good health. Each CDR3 is given with its conserved first and last residue. The D gene is left open where the match is weak. Not all rows give a size; the values are once, few, many and, for expanded clones, a class.

clone size,V gene,CDR3 length,D gene,J gene,CDR3 DNA,CDR3 protein
-,TRBV10-3,14,TRBD1,TRBJ1-3,TGTGCCATCAGTGAAGGGACAGCTGGAAACACCATATATTTT,CAISEGTAGNTIYF
-,TRBV18,13,-,TRBJ1-1,TGTGCCAGCTCACAGGGGGTGAACACTGAAGCTTTCTTT,CASSQGVNTEAFF
-,TRBV20-1,14,-,TRBJ1-5,TGCAGTGCTAGTACGAGATCGGGAAGGCAGCCCCAGCATTTT,CSASTRSGRQPQHF
once,TRBV27,17,TRBD1,TRBJ2-7,TGTGCCAGCTCCAACCCGACAGGGGAGCATAGGTCCTACGAGCAGTACTTC,CASSNPTGEHRSYEQYF
-,TRBV7-6,15,TRBD2,TRBJ2-7,TGTGCCAGCAGCTCCAGACTAGCGGGGGAAAGCGAGCAGTACTTC,CASSSRLAGESEQYF
once,TRBV20-1,14,-,TRBJ2-6,TGCAGTGCTAGTTCAGGGGCTGGGGCCAACGTCCTGACTTTC,CSASSGAGANVLTF
-,TRBV7-9,16,TRBD1,TRBJ1-5,TGTGCCAGCAGCCTCGACAGGGGTTATAGCAATCAGCCCCAGCATTTT,CASSLDRGYSNQPQHF
-,TRBV6-1,13,-,TRBJ2-5,TGTGCCAGCAGTGACGGACAGCAAGAGACCCAGTACTTC,CASSDGQQETQYF
-,TRBV27,14,-,TRBJ1-2,TGTGCCAGCAGTTTATCGGGGATCAACTATGGCTACACCTTC,CASSLSGINYGYTF
once,TRBV5-1,14,TRBD1,TRBJ2-2,TGCGCCAGCAGTTCGGGACAGGGCACCGGGGAGCTGTTTTTT,CASSSGQGTGELFF
-,TRBV6-2/TRBV6-3,15,-,TRBJ2-1,TGTGCCAGCAGCCCCTCGAGGGACTCCTACAATGAGCAGTTCTTC,CASSPSRDSYNEQFF
-,TRBV6-5,13,-,TRBJ1-2,TGTGCCAGCACCAATGACCGGAACTATGGCTACACCTTC,CASTNDRNYGYTF
-,TRBV2,18,TRBD2,TRBJ2-2,TGTGCCAGCAGTGTGGGACTAGCGGGGGGGCTGAGGACCGGGGAGCTGTTTTTT,CASSVGLAGGLRTGELFF
-,TRBV19,14,-,TRBJ1-2,TGTGCCAGTAGTACACAGGGAGGTGCCGGTGGCTACACCTTC,CASSTQGGAGGYTF
-,TRBV6-5,14,TRBD1,TRBJ1-5,TGTGCCAGCAGAGGACAGGTGAGGGATCAGCCCCAGCATTTT,CASRGQVRDQPQHF
-,TRBV15,15,-,TRBJ2-2,TGTGCCACCAGCAGTGCAGACAGGGAGGCCGGGGAGCTGTTTTTT,CATSSADREAGELFF
-,TRBV11-1,12,-,TRBJ1-2,TGTGCCAGCAGCTTAGGCATGGGCGGCTACACCTTC,CASSLGMGGYTF
-,TRBV6-2/TRBV6-3,13,-,TRBJ2-7,TGTGCCAGCACCCCCAAGGAGATATCCTGGCAGTACTTC,CASTPKEISWQYF
-,TRBV2,14,-,TRBJ2-3,TGTGCCAGCATAGAACGACAACCCACAGATACGCAGTATTTT,CASIERQPTDTQYF
-,TRBV3-1/TRBV3-2,15,-,TRBJ1-5,TGTGCCAGCAGCCAAGCTGAACAGGGCAATCAGCCCCAGCATTTT,CASSQAEQGNQPQHF
-,TRBV10-3,16,-,TRBJ1-2,TGTGCCATCAGTGGGCCCGATAAGACATCCTACTATGGCTACACCTTC,CAISGPDKTSYYGYTF
-,TRBV7-9,14,-,TRBJ1-4,TGTGCCAGCAGCTCACAGGGCCTGGGGGAAAAACTGTTTTTT,CASSSQGLGEKLFF
-,TRBV5-1,23,-,TRBJ2-2,TGCGCCAGCAGCTTGGGGTACAGGGTTAGCCCAGAAGGGGAACACGGGACCCACGGGGAGCTGTTTTTT,CASSLGYRVSPEGEHGTHGELFF
once,TRBV2,15,TRBD1,TRBJ2-1,TGTGCCAGCAGTGAAAAGTGGGACAGGGTTGATGAGCAGTTCTTC,CASSEKWDRVDEQFF
few,TRBV10-3,13,TRBD2,TRBJ2-7,TGTGCCATCGGGGGACTAGCGAGCTACGAGCAGTACTTC,CAIGGLASYEQYF
-,TRBV7-2,15,-,TRBJ2-7,TGTGCCAGCAGCCTCCTGGGGCGGGGTTCCTACGAGCAGTACTTC,CASSLLGRGSYEQYF
-,TRBV27,14,-,TRBJ2-2,TGTGCCAGCAGTATCTACACGAACACCGGGGAGCTGTTTTTT,CASSIYTNTGELFF